The 10 T cell receptor beta chains listed next were all sequenced from one sample in a study of beta chain features in type 1 diabetes. As every portion of the isolated RNA was reverse transcribed, the sequencing read expressed TCRB transcripts. Sequencing was performed with immunoSEQ multiplex PCR; in TCRdb, only in-frame clones are kept and a portion is missing. The repertoire has around 240,000 clones, 68% of them found once; the top ten carry about 0.051%. Sequenced: naive CD4+ T cells from blood. The receptors shown here come from a man under 40 in good health.

A few counts support this clone. V gene TRBV29-1 combines with J gene TRBJ1-4, with 8 positions matching TRBD1. The germline gives CDR1 SQVTM, CDR2 ANQGSEA. The J segment lost 7 bases and the V segment lost 4 bases, leaving 8 bases of the junction unmatched. The CDR3 sequence is 14 residues long. CDR3 DNA: TGCAGCGTTGCCAACCGGACAGGGCGTGAAAAACTGTTTTTT. Encoded protein: CSVANRTGREKLFF.

This chain connects TRBV29-1 to TRBJ2-3; 11 nucleotides align to TRBD2. Germline lookup yields CDR1 SQVTM and CDR2 ANQGSEA. After removal of 7 bases from V and 4 bases from J, the junction contained 7 bases not matched to a gene. The CDR3 extends over 14 amino acids. CDR3 in amino acids: CSGRLAGSSDTQYF. CDR3 DNA: TGCAGCGGTCGACTAGCGGGGAGCTCAGATACGCAGTATTTT.

The chain carries TRBV15 and TRBJ2-7, with no clear D. V shed 0 bases and J shed 6 bases, with 6 bases lying between them. This CDR3 contains 12 residues. CDR1 is LNHNV, CDR2 YYDKDF, per germline (reference sequence). The CDR3, as DNA: TGTGCCACCAGCAGAGAATTGAGCGAGCAGTACTTC. Its protein product is CATSRELSEQYF.

The chain employs TRBV30 and TRBJ2-5; D gene ambiguous. CDR1 and CDR2 from the germline V gene are GTSNPN and SVGIG (reference sequence). The CDR3 spans 13 residues. V was trimmed by 7 bases and J by 1 base, leaving 13 bases between them. CDR3 region: CASGRLTQETQYF. For the CDR3, the DNA is TGTGCCTCGGGCAGATTAACCCAAGAGACCCAGTACTTC.

As regards this clone: The junction departs from the called germline gene at one end, perhaps through a read error. The chain couples TRBV20-1 to TRBJ2-7; no clear D. In germline, CDR1 is DFQATT, CDR2 SNEGSKA (reference sequence). The CDR3 has 11 amino acids. DNA for the CDR3: TGCAGTGCTAGGGAGACTGAGGTTTTGCACTTC. It encodes CSARETEVLHF.

The gene calls are TRBV14 and TRBJ2-5; D is undetermined. The V end was cut by 1 base, the J end by 3 bases, with 12 bases between. Germline CDR1 is SGHDN and CDR2 is FVKESK. The CDR3 is 15 amino acids. CDR3 amino acids: CASSQGGSWKETQYF. Written as DNA, the CDR3 is TGTGCCAGCAGCCAAGGAGGAAGCTGGAAAGAGACCCAGTACTTC.

V gene TRBV18 combines with J gene TRBJ1-2; D is possibly TRBD1 (5 bases). Trimming cost V 3 bases and J 7 bases, with 9 bases left between them. In germline, CDR1 is KGHSH, CDR2 LQKENI. The CDR3 is 12 amino acids. This CDR3 reads CASSPREFGYTF. The CDR3 nucleotides are TGTGCCAGCTCACCCAGGGAGTTTGGCTACACCTTC.

This chain uses TRBV9 with TRBJ2-1; TRBD1 matches 7 bases. This CDR3 is built from 18 residues. Unmatched junction bases numbered 15, after V lost 3 bases and J lost 3 bases. CDR1 SGDLS and CDR2 YYNGEE come from the germline V gene. The CDR3 sequence: CASSARRGVGTDYNEQFF. The CDR3 DNA reads TGTGCCAGCAGCGCCCGTCGCGGTGTTGGGACAGACTACAATGAGCAGTTCTTC.

This clone came up once. V and J are TRBV28 and TRBJ2-7; D possibly uses TRBD1 or TRBD2 (6 bases each). V dropped 10 bases and J dropped 3 bases, with 19 bases sitting between them. There are 14 residues in the CDR3. CDR1 and CDR2 (germline): MDHEN, SYDVKM. The CDR3 coding sequence is TGTGCCACTGGGGCCAGGGGACTCCACTACGAGCAGTACTTC. Translated, it gives CATGARGLHYEQYF.

This clone was seen a single time. The V call is TRBV9, the J call TRBJ2-5; TRBD2 matches at 8 bases. The V gene's germline CDR1 is SGDLS and CDR2 YYNGEE. This CDR3 comprises 14 residues. Losses at the gene ends were 4 bases for V and 5 bases for J; bases not matched to a gene: 7. The CDR3 DNA follows: TGTGCCAGCAGCCCCGGGACTAGTCTGGAGACCCAGTACTTC. Translating gives CASSPGTSLETQYF.